This entry lists 29 T cell receptor beta chains sequenced from one sample in a study of OX40 agonist ivuxolimab in advanced cancers. The assay was immunoSEQ multiplex PCR, and TCRdb's table has in-frame clones only and misses some. The table has 90,000 to 100,000 clones, about four fifths seen once. The sample in question was CD4+ or CD8+ T cells sorted from blood, obtained in a trial of the OX40 agonist ivuxolimab. These receptors were taken from an adult with an advanced solid tumor such as melanoma, head and neck, liver or kidney cancer.

This sequence joins TRBV6-6 and TRBJ1-5; unclear D gene. This CDR3 has 13 amino acids. CDR1 is MNHNY, CDR2 SVGAGI, per germline (reference sequence). V was pared by 5 bases and J by 0 bases, with 5 bases between. The CDR3 nucleotides read TGTGCCAGCAGTCTAAATAGCAATCAGCCCCAGCATTTT. It codes for CASSLNSNQPQHF.

The genes are TRBV7-9 and TRBJ1-6, with D perhaps matching TRBD1 (5 bases). V lost 5 bases to trimming and J lost 6 bases, with 11 bases between them. Looked up from germline, CDR1 is SEHNR and CDR2 is FQNEAQ (reference sequence). The CDR3 contains 14 residues. The CDR3 spells CASSRTGPNSPLHF. Here the CDR3 DNA reads TGTGCCAGCAGCCGAACAGGACCTAATTCACCCCTCCACTTT.

The chain recombines TRBV6-4 with TRBJ1-1; TRBD1 might be the D (5 bases). This CDR3 is built from 15 residues. V was cut by 2 bases and J by 0 bases, with 10 bases left in between. Germline assignment: CDR1 MRHNA and CDR2 SNTAGT. CDR3 in amino acids: CASSDSAGMNTEAFF. The CDR3 bases are TGTGCCAGCAGTGACAGCGCAGGGATGAACACTGAAGCTTTCTTT.

This chain uses TRBV15 with TRBJ2-1; D is perhaps TRBD1 (5 bases). CDR3 size: 12 residues. V shed 0 bases and J shed 14 bases, with 11 bases lying between them. Germline-derived CDR1 and CDR2 are LNHNV and YYDKDF (reference sequence). The CDR3 sequence: CATSRDWAGKFF. As DNA, the CDR3 is TGTGCCACCAGCAGAGATTGGGCAGGGAAGTTCTTC.

The chain has TRBV11-3 and TRBJ2-5; the match to TRBD1 covers 8 bases. The CDR3 length is 15 residues. CDR1 and CDR2 from the germline V gene are SGHNT and YENEEA. Losses at the gene ends were 4 bases for V and 4 bases for J; bases not matched to a gene: 8. The CDR3 region is CASSSSTGVGETQYF. The CDR3 region has the DNA TGTGCCAGCAGCTCCTCGACAGGGGTAGGAGAGACCCAGTACTTC.

In its sample, this clone was seen once. The genes are TRBV10-3 and TRBJ2-7; 8 nucleotides match TRBD2. CDR3 length: 15 amino acids. Per germline, CDR1 ENHRY and CDR2 SYGVKD. Trimming cost V 0 bases and J 5 bases; bases outside gene matches: 6. The CDR3 nucleotides are TGTGCCATCAGTGAGTCGACGAGCGGGAGCAACGAGCAGTACTTC. It encodes CAISESTSGSNEQYF.

The table lists this clone with a few counts. The CDR3 loop is CASSPRQGIGETQYF. In DNA form, the CDR3 reads TGTGCCAGCAGCCCTCGACAGGGTATCGGCGAGACCCAGTACTTC. The chain employs TRBV28 and TRBJ2-5; the match to TRBD1 covers 7 bases. From germline, CDR1 is MDHEN and CDR2 SYDVKM. V dropped 6 bases and J dropped 5; count of bases not matched to a gene: 12. The CDR3 is 15 amino acids.

This sequence joins TRBV5-1 and TRBJ1-3; D is unresolved. In germline, CDR1 is SGHRS, CDR2 YFSETQ. V was clipped by 0 bases and J by 4 bases, with 11 bases between them. This CDR3 comprises 15 residues. The CDR3 DNA reads TGCGCCAGCAGCTTGGACCTCTTGGGCGGAAACACCATATATTTT. Translating gives CASSLDLLGGNTIYF.

The V and J genes are TRBV4-2 and TRBJ2-3; D not resolved. V was shortened by 5 bases and J by 6 bases, with 15 bases between the two germline ends. From germline, CDR1 is LGHNA and CDR2 YNFKEQ. The CDR3 spans 14 residues. In nucleotides, the CDR3 is TGTGCCAGCAGCTACGATAGTAGGGTTGATACGCAGTATTTT. It codes for CASSYDSRVDTQYF.

The chain uses TRBV7-2 and TRBJ1-5; the D is unclear. Germline V gives CDR1 SGHTA, CDR2 FQGNSA. V was pared by 5 bases and J by 0 bases, with 11 bases between. The CDR3 extends over 15 amino acids. The chain's CDR3 is CASSPRGGSNQPQHF. In DNA, the CDR3 is TGTGCCAGCAGCCCCCGTGGAGGTAGCAATCAGCCCCAGCATTTT. The variable domain in full, with the rest retrieved from reference TRBV7-2 and TRBJ1-5, is GAGVSQSPSNKVTEKGKDVELRCDPISGHTALYWYRQSLGQGLEFLIYFQGNSAPDKSGLPSDRFSAERTGGSVSTLTIQRTQQEDSAVYLCASSPRGGSNQPQHFGDGTRLSIL.

In this sample, this clone turned up once. The CDR3 DNA reads TGTGCCAGCAGCTTAAATGCTGATACCTACGAGCAGTACTTC. Protein: CASSLNADTYEQYF. The chain couples TRBV7-6 to TRBJ2-7; D uncertain. Germline V gene data show CDR1 as SGHVS and CDR2 as FNYEAQ. Trimming removed 2 bases at V and 2 bases at J, with 10 bases between. The CDR3 sequence is 14 residues long.

The chain joins TRBV25-1 to TRBJ2-2; either TRBD1 or TRBD2 may fit D (5 bases each). V was pared by 6 bases and J by 5 bases, with 10 bases between. Germline V gene data show CDR1 as MGHDK and CDR2 as SYGVNS. The length of the CDR3 is 13 residues. The CDR3: CASREGSTGELFF. CDR3 in DNA: TGTGCCAGCAGAGAGGGGAGTACCGGGGAGCTGTTTTTT.

This clone appeared a few times. V and J are TRBV30 and TRBJ1-1; D gene uncertain. This CDR3 contains 9 residues. The germline V gene encodes CDR1 GTSNPN and CDR2 SVGIG (reference sequence). V was cut by 4 bases and J by 11 bases, with 8 bases left in between. The CDR3 DNA reads as TGTGCCTGGAAGAAGGAGGCTTTCTTT. This gives the protein CAWKKEAFF.

The chain links TRBV29-1 to TRBJ2-4; D call uncertain. CDR3 size: 13 residues. The germline V gene has CDR1 SQVTM and CDR2 ANQGSEA. V was trimmed by 3 bases and J by 0 bases, leaving 6 bases between them. For the CDR3, the DNA is TGCAGCGTTGAGGCCCTAGCCAAAAACATTCAGTACTTC. Protein product: CSVEALAKNIQYF.

The sample holds one count of this clone. The chain carries TRBV30 and TRBJ2-3; D unclear. This CDR3 spans 11 amino acids. Trimming took off 3 bases at V and 8 bases at J, with 9 bases between the two ends. Germline V CDR1 and CDR2: GTSNPN, SVGIG (reference sequence). The CDR3: CAWRGSFTQYF. The DNA for the CDR3 is TGTGCCTGGAGAGGCAGCTTTACGCAGTATTTT.

The chain has TRBV11-2 and TRBJ1-2, with D possibly matching TRBD1 (5 bases). V dropped 5 bases and J dropped 0 bases, with 16 bases sitting between them. The CDR3 has 16 residues. Germline-derived CDR1 and CDR2 are SGHAT and FQNNGV. The CDR3 protein is CASSPRVRDANYGYTF. The CDR3 DNA follows: TGTGCCAGCAGCCCCCGGGTTAGGGACGCTAACTATGGCTACACCTTC.

The rearrangement uses TRBV11-1 and TRBJ2-1; D uncertain. V was trimmed by 5 bases and J by 6 bases, leaving 5 bases between them. Germline V lookup: CDR1 SGHAT, CDR2 FQDESV (reference sequence). This CDR3 has 11 residues. CDR3: CASSQTNEQFF. In DNA form, the CDR3 reads TGTGCCAGCAGCCAAACCAATGAGCAGTTCTTC.

The rearrangement joins TRBV5-8 to TRBJ2-7; D remains unclear. There are 15 residues in the CDR3. CDR1 is SGHTS, CDR2 YDEGEE, per germline. V lost 0 bases to trimming and J lost 6 bases, with 16 bases between them. The chain's CDR3 is CASSLGIMAPSEQYF. The CDR3 DNA is TGTGCCAGCAGCTTGGGGATCATGGCTCCGAGCGAGCAGTACTTC.

CDR3: CASSLGQGAGGYTF. In DNA, the CDR3 is TGCGCCAGCAGCTTGGGACAGGGGGCCGGTGGCTACACCTTC. The V call is TRBV5-1, the J call TRBJ1-2, with TRBD1 matching over 10 bases. Looked up from germline, CDR1 is SGHRS and CDR2 is YFSETQ. Trimming at V came to 0 bases and at J to 7 bases, leaving 3 bases not matched to a gene. This CDR3 is 14 amino acids long.

The V call is TRBV6-1, the J call TRBJ1-5; TRBD1 is a possible D gene (5 bases). Germline CDR1 MNHNS, CDR2 SASEGT. Trimming took off 7 bases at V and 4 bases at J, with 17 bases between the two ends. The CDR3 sequence is 15 residues long. The CDR3 DNA reads TGTGCCAGCACCGTATGGACCAAGGGGAATCAGCCCCAGCATTTT. Translation gives CASTVWTKGNQPQHF.

The chain is built from TRBV11-2 and TRBJ2-5; D is possibly TRBD1 (6 bases). The CDR3 totals 15 residues. V was pared by 4 bases and J by 3 bases, with 15 bases between. Germline V gene data show CDR1 as SGHAT and CDR2 as FQNNGV. The CDR3 protein is CASSSATGSEETQYF. In DNA, the CDR3 is TGTGCCAGCAGCTCGGCAACAGGGTCCGAAGAGACCCAGTACTTC.

The chain combines TRBV5-1 with TRBJ1-4, with 10 bases matching TRBD1. The CDR3 has 14 residues. The junction had 6 bases not matched to a gene; V was cut back by 5 bases and J by 8 bases. Looked up from germline, CDR1 is SGHRS and CDR2 is YFSETQ. CDR3 nucleotides: TGCGCCAGCAGGCTCGGGACAGGGGAGGAAAAACTGTTTTTT. This codes for CASRLGTGEEKLFF.

The CDR3 sequence: CAIGSGNRGNQPQHF. In DNA form, the CDR3 reads TGTGCCATCGGGAGTGGTAACAGGGGGAATCAGCCCCAGCATTTT. The chain couples TRBV10-3 to TRBJ1-5; 8 bases are shared with TRBD1. This CDR3 spans 15 amino acids. Trimming removed 8 bases from V and 4 bases from J; junction bases left unmatched: 10. Germline V gene sequence: CDR1 ENHRY, CDR2 SYGVKD.

V and J are TRBV10-3 and TRBJ2-7; 7 bases map to TRBD1. CDR1 is ENHRY and CDR2 is SYGVKD in the germline V gene. V lost 6 bases, J lost 2 bases, and 7 bases stayed unmatched. The CDR3 runs to 14 residues. CDR3 bases: TGTGCCATCAGCCGGCAGGGGGTAACCTACGAGCAGTACTTC. Protein product: CAISRQGVTYEQYF.

V gene TRBV5-8 combines with J gene TRBJ2-7, with D perhaps given as TRBD1 or TRBD2 (6 bases each). The CDR3 extends over 15 amino acids. Trimming pared 0 bases from V and 1 base from J, leaving 11 bases between. Germline CDR1 SGHTS, CDR2 YDEGEE. In nucleotides, the CDR3 is TGTGCCAGCAGCTTGGGTAGGGGGAGGTCCTACGAGCAGTACTTC. Translation gives CASSLGRGRSYEQYF.

The chain recombines TRBV7-2 with TRBJ2-7, with 9 bases lining up with TRBD2. The V gene's germline CDR1 is SGHTA and CDR2 FQGNSA. J was trimmed by 0 bases and V by 5 bases; bases with no gene match: 8. The CDR3 is 16 residues long. The CDR3 sequence is CASSREAGGLSYEQYF. The CDR3, as DNA: TGTGCCAGCAGCCGAGAAGCGGGGGGCCTCTCCTACGAGCAGTACTTC.

This clone turned up a few times. The chain combines TRBV12-5 with TRBJ2-7; perhaps TRBD1 as D (6 bases). V lost 6 bases to trimming and J lost 0 bases, with 12 bases between them. Germline V CDR1 and CDR2: LGHNT, FRNRAP. The CDR3 runs to 14 residues. CDR3 loop: CASGHGQTSYEQYF. DNA of the CDR3: TGTGCTAGTGGCCACGGACAGACCTCCTACGAGCAGTACTTC.

DNA for the CDR3: TGTGCCACCAGCAGAGTCCATCCCCCTTTTTACGAGCAGTACTTC. It specifies CATSRVHPPFYEQYF. The chain carries TRBV15 and TRBJ2-7; D gene unclear. V gave up 1 base and J gave up 4 bases, with 14 bases separating them. Germline CDR1 LNHNV, CDR2 YYDKDF (reference sequence). This CDR3 contains 15 residues.

The rearrangement joins TRBV5-1 to TRBJ2-5, with D perhaps given as TRBD1 or TRBD2 (5 bases each). CDR3 size: 11 residues. Deletions cut 7 bases from V and 5 bases from J, with 9 bases between. Looked up from germline, CDR1 is SGHRS and CDR2 is YFSETQ. CDR3 bases: TGCGCCAGCGCCGAGGGGGAGACCCAGTACTTC. Translated, it gives CASAEGETQYF.